This TCR beta chain appears in the sequencing data of a study of response to subunit inactivated influenza vaccine. Overall study findings and caveats: That few new T cells are recruited by each seasonal influenza vaccination was the authors' suggestion.

About this clonotype: Its cognate antigen is unknown.

TCRdb re-analysed the RT-PCR reads in MiXCR, keeping a single row per CDR3 protein. Of roughly 780,000 distinct CDR3 sequences listed, approximately 17% are singletons. V lost 4 bases to trimming and J lost 2 bases; unmatched junction nucleotides: 8. Germline lookup yields CDR1 LGHNA and CDR2 YNFKEQ. The CDR3 contains 15 residues. V and J are TRBV4-2 and TRBJ2-7; 7 nucleotides align to TRBD1. The sequence was obtained from a man aged 50 to 59 who received an inactivated influenza vaccine. Sequenced here: PBMCs from blood, sampled around 5 days after vaccination. The CDR3 protein is CASSPRDSPTYEQYF. CDR3 coding DNA: TGTGCCAGCAGCCCCCGGGACAGCCCGACCTACGAGCAGTACTTC.